The next 4 T cell receptor beta chains were all read from a single sample in a study of blood T cell repertoires in COVID-19 (dated by TCRdb to 2019 to 2021). Libraries were prepared through the immunoSEQ multiplex PCR assay. TCRdb took this table from immuneACCESS and kept in-frame rearrangements with V and J called. Such tables lack part of the clones; where checked against another copy, unresolved V genes explain under half of the gap, and the rest is unexplained. Across this sample there are 150,000 to 200,000 clones, with about 90% seen only once. The top ten clones comprise roughly 0.56% of the sample. The sample was peripheral blood. Source of these receptors: a man in his fifties or sixties with acute or convalescent COVID-19.

The CDR3 sequence: CASTLAGGYNEQFF. Written as DNA, the CDR3 is TGTGCCAGCACGCTAGCGGGGGGTTACAATGAGCAGTTCTTC. The chain couples TRBV6-5 to TRBJ2-1; TRBD2 matches at 11 bases. This CDR3 contains 14 residues. Trimming cost V 7 bases and J 4 bases; bases outside gene matches: 3. From germline, CDR1 is MNHEY and CDR2 SVGAGI.

This chain connects TRBV10-3 to TRBJ2-7; 14 bases line up with TRBD2. The germline gives CDR1 ENHRY, CDR2 SYGVKD. This CDR3 is 15 amino acids long. Trimming cost V 4 bases and J 9 bases; bases outside gene matches: 8. The CDR3 spells CAISAPGLAGAAQYF. DNA of the CDR3: TGTGCCATCAGTGCCCCGGGACTAGCGGGAGCGGCGCAGTACTTC.

This chain uses TRBV3-1 (or the pseudogene TRBV3-2) with TRBJ2-3; 8 nucleotides align to TRBD2. Germline lookup yields CDR1 LGHDT and CDR2 YNNKEL (reference sequence). After removal of 2 bases from V and 1 base from J, the junction contained 17 bases not matched to a gene. There are 20 residues in the CDR3. In nucleotides, the CDR3 is TGTGCCAGCAGCCAATCAAGCGCGGTAGCGGGAAAGTGGCGCACAGATACGCAGTATTTT. Its protein product is CASSQSSAVAGKWRTDTQYF.

This clone was seen only once. The chain recombines TRBV7-8 with TRBJ1-2; D is perhaps TRBD1 (5 bases). Germline CDR1 is SGHVS and CDR2 is FQNEAQ. V gave up 5 bases and J gave up 0 bases, with 7 bases separating them. The CDR3 contains 13 residues. The chain's CDR3 is CASSQGANYGYTF. In nucleotides, the CDR3 is TGTGCCAGCAGCCAGGGAGCTAACTATGGCTACACCTTC.